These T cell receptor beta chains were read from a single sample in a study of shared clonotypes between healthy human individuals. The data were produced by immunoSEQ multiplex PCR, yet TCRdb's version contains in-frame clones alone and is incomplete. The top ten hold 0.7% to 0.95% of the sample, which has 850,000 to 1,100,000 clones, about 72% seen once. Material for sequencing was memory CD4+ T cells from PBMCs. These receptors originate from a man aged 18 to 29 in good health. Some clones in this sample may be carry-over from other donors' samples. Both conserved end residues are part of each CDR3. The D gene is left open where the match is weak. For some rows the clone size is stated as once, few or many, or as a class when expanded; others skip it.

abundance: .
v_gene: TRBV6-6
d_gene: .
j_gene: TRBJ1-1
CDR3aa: CASRNREAEAFF
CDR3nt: TGTGCCAGCAGAAACAGGGAAGCTGAAGCTTTCTTT

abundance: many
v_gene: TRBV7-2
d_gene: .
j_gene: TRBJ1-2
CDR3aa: CASSHDPSPYYGYTF
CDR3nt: TGTGCCAGCAGCCATGATCCTAGTCCTTACTATGGCTACACCTTC

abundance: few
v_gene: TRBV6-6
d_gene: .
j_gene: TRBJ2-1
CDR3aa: CASSYSDRDPLVF
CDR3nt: TGTGCCAGCAGTTACTCAGACAGAGACCCGTTGGTCTTC

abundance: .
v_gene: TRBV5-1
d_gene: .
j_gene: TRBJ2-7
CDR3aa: CASSLRGSSRYEQYF
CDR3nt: TGCGCCAGCAGCTTGAGAGGGAGCTCCCGCTACGAGCAGTACTTC

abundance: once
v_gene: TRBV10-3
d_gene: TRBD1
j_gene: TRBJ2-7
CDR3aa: CAITSGTGGYEQYF
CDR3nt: TGTGCCATCACCTCCGGGACAGGGGGTTACGAGCAGTACTTC

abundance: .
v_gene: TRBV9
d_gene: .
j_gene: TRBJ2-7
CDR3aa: CASSPRGFSYEQYF
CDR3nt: TGTGCCAGCAGCCCCCGGGGCTTCTCCTACGAGCAGTACTTC

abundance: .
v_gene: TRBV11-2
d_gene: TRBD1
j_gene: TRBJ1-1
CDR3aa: CASSLTQGGGTEAFF
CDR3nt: TGTGCCAGCAGCTTAACTCAGGGGGGCGGCACTGAAGCTTTCTTT

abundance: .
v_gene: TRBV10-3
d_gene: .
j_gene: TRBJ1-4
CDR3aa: CAISVEGQDEKLFF
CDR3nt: TGTGCCATCAGTGTGGAGGGGCAGGATGAAAAACTGTTTTTT

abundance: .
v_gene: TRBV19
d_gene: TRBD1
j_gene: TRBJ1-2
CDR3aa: CATLTGDYGYTF
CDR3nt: TGTGCCACTTTGACAGGGGACTATGGCTACACCTTC

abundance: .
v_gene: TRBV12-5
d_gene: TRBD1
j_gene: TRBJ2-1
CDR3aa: CASGLGGTGGEQFF
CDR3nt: TGTGCTAGTGGTCTGGGTGGGACAGGGGGTGAGCAGTTCTTC

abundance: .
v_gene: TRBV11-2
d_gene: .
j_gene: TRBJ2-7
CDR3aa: CASSPEYRKSEQYF
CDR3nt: TGTGCCAGCAGCCCCGAATACCGAAAAAGCGAGCAGTACTTC

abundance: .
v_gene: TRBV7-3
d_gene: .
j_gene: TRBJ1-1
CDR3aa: CASSLLGGANTEAFF
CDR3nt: TGTGCCAGCAGCTTACTTGGAGGGGCGAACACTGAAGCTTTCTTT

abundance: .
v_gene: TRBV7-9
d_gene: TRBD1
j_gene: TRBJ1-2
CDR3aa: CASSLAEGARGYTF
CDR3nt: TGTGCCAGCAGCTTAGCCGAGGGGGCGCGTGGCTACACCTTC

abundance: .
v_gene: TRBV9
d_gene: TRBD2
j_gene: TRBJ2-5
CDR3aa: CASSEPGLAGGIETQYF
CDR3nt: TGTGCCAGCAGCGAGCCCGGACTAGCGGGAGGAATAGAGACCCAGTACTTC

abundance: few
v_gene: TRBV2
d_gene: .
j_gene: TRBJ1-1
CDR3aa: CASSVEGLMNTEAFF
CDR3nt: TGTGCCAGCAGTGTTGAGGGGCTCATGAACACTGAAGCTTTCTTT

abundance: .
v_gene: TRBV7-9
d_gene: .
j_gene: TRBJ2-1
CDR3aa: CASSLTGTAYNEQFF
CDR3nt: TGTGCCAGCAGCTTAACCGGGACGGCCTACAATGAGCAGTTCTTC

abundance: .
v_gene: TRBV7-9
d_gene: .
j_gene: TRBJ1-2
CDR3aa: CASSLARAGSYGYTF
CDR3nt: TGTGCCAGCAGCTTAGCCCGAGCAGGCTCCTATGGCTACACCTTC

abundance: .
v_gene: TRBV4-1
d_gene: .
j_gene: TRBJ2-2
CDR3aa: CASSHTIGTRGELFF
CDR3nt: TGCGCCAGCAGCCACACTATAGGGACCCGGGGGGAGCTGTTTTTT

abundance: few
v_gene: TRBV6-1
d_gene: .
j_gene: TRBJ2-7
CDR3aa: CASSYGTGGYEQYF
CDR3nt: TGTGCCAGCAGCTATGGGACCGGGGGCTACGAGCAGTACTTC

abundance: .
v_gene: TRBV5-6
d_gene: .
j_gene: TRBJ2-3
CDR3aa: CASSQLVLMDTQYF
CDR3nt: TGTGCCAGCAGCCAGCTAGTCCTCATGGATACGCAGTATTTT

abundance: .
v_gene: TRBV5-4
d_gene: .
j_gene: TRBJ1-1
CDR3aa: CASSLADSATEAFF
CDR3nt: TGTGCCAGCAGCTTGGCCGACTCCGCCACTGAAGCTTTCTTT

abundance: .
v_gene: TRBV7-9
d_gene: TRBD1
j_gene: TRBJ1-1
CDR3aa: CASSLDVAGGNTEAFF
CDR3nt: TGTGCCAGCAGCTTAGATGTTGCAGGGGGGAACACTGAAGCTTTCTTT

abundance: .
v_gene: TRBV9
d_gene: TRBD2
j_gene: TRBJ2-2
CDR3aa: CASSFSGRGTGELFF
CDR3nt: TGTGCCAGCAGCTTTAGCGGGAGGGGGACCGGGGAGCTGTTTTTT

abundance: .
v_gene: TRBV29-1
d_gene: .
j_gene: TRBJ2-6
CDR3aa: CSVAWDSGANVLTF
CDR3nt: TGCAGCGTTGCGTGGGACTCTGGGGCCAACGTCCTGACTTTC

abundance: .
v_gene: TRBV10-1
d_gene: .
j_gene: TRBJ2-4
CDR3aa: CASSERGGIQYF
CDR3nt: TGCGCCAGCAGTGAGAGGGGTGGCATTCAGTACTTC

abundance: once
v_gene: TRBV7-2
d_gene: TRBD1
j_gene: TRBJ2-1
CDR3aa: CASSPRDRGLWFF
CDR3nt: TGTGCCAGCAGCCCTCGGGACAGGGGGCTGTGGTTCTTC

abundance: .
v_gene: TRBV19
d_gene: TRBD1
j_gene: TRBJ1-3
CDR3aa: CASSSRTGEGNTIYF
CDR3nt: TGTGCCAGTAGTTCCCGGACAGGGGAAGGAAACACCATATATTTT

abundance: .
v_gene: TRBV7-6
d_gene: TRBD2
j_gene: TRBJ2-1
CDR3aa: CASSPNPPGLAGVENEQFF
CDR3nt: TGTGCCAGCAGCCCTAATCCACCGGGACTAGCGGGAGTGGAGAATGAGCAGTTCTTC

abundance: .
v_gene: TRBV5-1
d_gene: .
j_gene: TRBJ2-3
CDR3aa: CASSLEGTQYF
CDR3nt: TGCGCCAGCAGCCTAGAGGGCACGCAGTATTTT

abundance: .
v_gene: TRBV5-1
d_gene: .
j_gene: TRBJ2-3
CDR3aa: CASSEYGTSTDTQYF
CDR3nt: TGCGCCAGCAGCGAATACGGGACAAGCACAGATACGCAGTATTTT

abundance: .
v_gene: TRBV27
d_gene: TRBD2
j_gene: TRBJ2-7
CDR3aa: CASHPSGETLTTYEQYF
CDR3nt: TGTGCCAGTCACCCTAGCGGCGAGACACTCACGACCTACGAGCAGTACTTC

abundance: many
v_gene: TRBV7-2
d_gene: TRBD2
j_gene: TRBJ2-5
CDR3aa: CASSLGGRTSGVVQETQYF
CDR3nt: TGTGCCAGCAGCTTAGGTGGGCGGACTAGCGGGGTTGTCCAAGAGACCCAGTACTTC

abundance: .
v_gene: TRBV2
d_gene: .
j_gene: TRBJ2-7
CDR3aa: CASSGGGREYEQYF
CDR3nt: TGTGCCAGCAGTGGAGGGGGGAGGGAATACGAGCAGTACTTC

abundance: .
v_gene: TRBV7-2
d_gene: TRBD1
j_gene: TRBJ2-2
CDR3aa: CASSLDRGSTGELFF
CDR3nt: TGTGCCAGCAGCTTAGACAGGGGTTCGACCGGGGAGCTGTTTTTT

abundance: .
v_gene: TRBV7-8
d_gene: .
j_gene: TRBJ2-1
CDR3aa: CASSRASTREYNEQFF
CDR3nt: TGTGCCAGCAGCCGAGCCAGTACCAGGGAATACAATGAGCAGTTCTTC

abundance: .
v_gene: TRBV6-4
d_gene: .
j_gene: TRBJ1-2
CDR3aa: CASSAGGVSGYTF
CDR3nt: TGTGCCAGCAGTGCTGGGGGAGTCAGCGGCTACACCTTC

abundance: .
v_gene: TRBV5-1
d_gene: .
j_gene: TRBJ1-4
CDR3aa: CASSLGEKLFF
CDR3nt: TGCGCCAGCAGCTTGGGCGAAAAACTGTTTTTT

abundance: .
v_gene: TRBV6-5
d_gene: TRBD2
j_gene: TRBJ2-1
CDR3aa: CASRRAREGNEQFF
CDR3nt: TGTGCCAGCAGGAGGGCCAGGGAGGGTAATGAGCAGTTCTTC

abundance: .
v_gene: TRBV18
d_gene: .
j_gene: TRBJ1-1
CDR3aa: CASSPTAFTEAFF
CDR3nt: TGTGCCAGCTCACCAACAGCGTTCACTGAAGCTTTCTTT

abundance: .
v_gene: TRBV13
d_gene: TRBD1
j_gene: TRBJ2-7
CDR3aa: CASSLLSGQGFNEQYF
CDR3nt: TGTGCCAGCAGCTTACTATCGGGACAGGGGTTCAACGAGCAGTACTTC

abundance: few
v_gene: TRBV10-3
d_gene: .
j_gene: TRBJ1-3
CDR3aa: CAIRQGSGNTIYF
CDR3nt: TGTGCCATCAGACAGGGATCTGGAAACACCATATATTTT

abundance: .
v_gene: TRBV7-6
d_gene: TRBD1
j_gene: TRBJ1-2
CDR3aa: CASSLAHGQGFGYTF
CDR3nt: TGTGCCAGCAGCTTAGCCCACGGACAGGGCTTTGGCTACACCTTC

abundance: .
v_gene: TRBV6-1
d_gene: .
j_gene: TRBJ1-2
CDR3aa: CASSLQSGNNYGYTF
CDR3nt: TGTGCCAGCAGCCTACAGTCGGGGAATAACTATGGCTACACCTTC

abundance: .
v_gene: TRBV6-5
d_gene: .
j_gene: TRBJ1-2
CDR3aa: CSSINRAGGYTF
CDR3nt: TGTTCCAGTATCAACAGGGCTGGGGGCTACACCTTC

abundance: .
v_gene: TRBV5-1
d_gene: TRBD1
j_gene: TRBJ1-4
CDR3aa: CASSGQGLGEKLFF
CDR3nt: TGCGCCAGCAGCGGACAGGGGCTTGGTGAAAAACTGTTTTTT

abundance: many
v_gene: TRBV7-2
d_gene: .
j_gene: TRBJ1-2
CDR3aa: CASSYMGGRGGYGYTF
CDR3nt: TGTGCCAGCAGCTACATGGGGGGCAGGGGTGGCTATGGCTACACCTTC

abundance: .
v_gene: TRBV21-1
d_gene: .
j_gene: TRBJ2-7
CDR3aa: CASSKVDRGGEQYF
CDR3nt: TGTGCCAGCAGCAAAGTCGACAGGGGAGGCGAGCAGTACTTC

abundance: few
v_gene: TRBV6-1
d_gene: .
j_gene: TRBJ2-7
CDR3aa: CASSELQQGEYF
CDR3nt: TGTGCCAGCAGTGAACTTCAACAGGGCGAGTACTTC

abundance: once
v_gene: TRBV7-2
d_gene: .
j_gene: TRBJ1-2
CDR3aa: CASSLVNGANPPYGYTF
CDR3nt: TGTGCCAGCAGCTTAGTTAATGGGGCCAATCCTCCCTATGGCTACACCTTC

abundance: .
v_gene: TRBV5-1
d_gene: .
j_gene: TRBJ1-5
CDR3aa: CASSLGGYSNQPQHF
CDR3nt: TGCGCCAGCAGCTTGGGGGGGTATAGCAATCAGCCCCAGCATTTT

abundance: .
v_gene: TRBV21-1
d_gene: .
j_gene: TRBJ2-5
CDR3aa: CASSGQGRETQYF
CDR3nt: TGTGCCAGCAGCGGACAGGGTCGGGAGACCCAGTACTTC

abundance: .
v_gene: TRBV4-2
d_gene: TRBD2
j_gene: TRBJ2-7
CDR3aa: CASLRGGSSYEQYF
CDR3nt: TGTGCCAGCCTCCGGGGGGGGAGCTCCTACGAGCAGTACTTC

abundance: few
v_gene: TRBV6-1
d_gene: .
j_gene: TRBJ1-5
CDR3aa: CASSAERGNQPQHF
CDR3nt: TGTGCCAGCAGTGCAGAGAGGGGGAATCAGCCCCAGCATTTT

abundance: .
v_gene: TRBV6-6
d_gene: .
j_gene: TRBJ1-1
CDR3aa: CASSKTRGNTEAFF
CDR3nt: TGTGCCAGCAGTAAAACCAGGGGGAACACTGAAGCTTTCTTT

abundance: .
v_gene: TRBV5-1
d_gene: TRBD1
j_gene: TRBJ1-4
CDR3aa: CASSFDRVATNEKLFF
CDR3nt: TGCGCCAGCAGCTTTGACAGGGTTGCAACTAATGAAAAACTGTTTTTT

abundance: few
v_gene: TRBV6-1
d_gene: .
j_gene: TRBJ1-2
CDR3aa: CASSNREVSYGYTF
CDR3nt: TGTGCCAGCAGCAATCGGGAGGTCTCGTATGGCTACACCTTC

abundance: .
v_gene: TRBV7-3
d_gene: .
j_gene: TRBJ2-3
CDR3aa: CASSLGLITDTQYF
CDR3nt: TGTGCCAGCAGCTTAGGTCTGATCACAGATACGCAGTATTTT

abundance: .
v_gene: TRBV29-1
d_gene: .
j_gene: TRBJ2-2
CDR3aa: CSVDIIGSGELFF
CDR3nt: TGCAGCGTTGATATAATAGGGTCCGGGGAGCTGTTTTTT

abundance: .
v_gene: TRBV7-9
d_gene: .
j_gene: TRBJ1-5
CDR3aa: CASSSGTGQPQHF
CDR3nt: TGTGCCAGCAGCTCCGGGACGGGACAGCCCCAGCATTTT